These 2 T cell receptor beta chains were all obtained from the same sample, sequenced in a study of T cell repertoires in cytomegalovirus infection. For these receptors, no antigen is known. TCRdb independently ran MiXCR on the reads; one entry per CDR3 protein. The repertoire has about half a million distinct CDR3 sequences, 40% to 50% of them found once; the top ten carry about two fifths. The source was cultured PBMCs, collected from culture after CMV antigen stimulation. These receptors were collected from a human donor in good health (CMV status not recorded). Some clones in this sample may be carry-over from other donors' samples.

In this sample, this clonotype turned up a few times. The chain recombines TRBV19 with TRBJ2-5, with 9 bases lining up with TRBD2. The germline V gene has CDR1 LNHDA and CDR2 SQIVND (reference sequence). The CDR3 length is 13 residues. The V and J ends lost 11 bases and 5 bases, in that order; junction bases with no gene match: 9. The CDR3 nucleotides read TGTGCCGCGGCCTCTGCGGGAGGGGAGACCCAGTACTTC. It yields the protein CAAASAGGETQYF.

This clonotype was seen ten or more times. This chain links TRBV7-2 with TRBJ1-6, with D possibly matching TRBD1 (5 bases). The V gene's germline CDR1 is SGHTA and CDR2 FQGNSA. The CDR3 consists of 15 residues. V was cut by 2 bases and J by 8 bases, with 13 bases left in between. CDR3 loop: CASSLIGGMDSPLHF. The CDR3 DNA reads as TGTGCCAGCAGCTTAATCGGGGGGATGGATTCACCCCTCCACTTT.